The rows below give T cell receptor beta chains drawn from one sample of a study of blood T cell repertoires in COVID-19. Some clones are missing from TCRdb's copy, which holds only in-frame ones; the method was immunoSEQ multiplex PCR. This repertoire shows 40,000 to 50,000 clones, approximately 88% found once; its top ten account for roughly 21%. The sample was peripheral blood. These TCRs come from a man aged 45-65 years with active COVID-19. CDR3s include the opening cysteine and the closing phenylalanine or tryptophan. Fields, in order: J gene, clone size, CDR3 length, V gene, D gene, CDR3 protein, CDR3 DNA. The D gene is left open where the match is weak. The size field is filled for only some rows; it gives once, few, many or a size class.

TRBJ2-2,NA,14,TRBV24-1,NA,CATSGTANTGELFF,TGTGCCACCAGTGGTACAGCGAACACCGGGGAGCTGTTTTTT
TRBJ2-5,NA,17,TRBV5-4,NA,CASSLAGLGTSQETQYF,TGTGCCAGCAGCTTGGCCGGATTGGGGACTTCACAAGAGACCCAGTACTTC
TRBJ1-5,NA,15,TRBV19,NA,CASSPTPEGDQPQHF,TGTGCCAGTAGTCCTACCCCGGAGGGCGATCAGCCCCAGCATTTT
TRBJ2-7,NA,14,TRBV27,NA,CASSLRDTAYEQYF,TGTGCCAGCAGTCTCCGGGACACCGCCTACGAGCAGTACTTC
TRBJ1-5,NA,13,TRBV6-5,NA,CASRRDSNQPQHF,TGTGCCAGCAGGCGGGATAGCAATCAGCCCCAGCATTTT
TRBJ2-2,NA,11,TRBV27,NA,CASSLLGELFF,TGTGCCAGCAGTTTATTAGGGGAGCTGTTTTTT
TRBJ2-5,NA,15,TRBV4-2,TRBD1,CASSQGQGVTETQYF,TGTGCCAGCAGCCAAGGACAGGGGGTAACAGAGACCCAGTACTTC
TRBJ2-2,NA,15,TRBV28,NA,CASSLREGGTGELFF,TGTGCCAGCAGTTTAAGGGAGGGGGGCACCGGGGAGCTGTTTTTT
TRBJ2-5,NA,15,TRBV5-5,TRBD2,CASSTGLGGQETQYF,TGTGCCAGCAGCACGGGACTAGGGGGACAAGAGACCCAGTACTTC
TRBJ1-1,NA,15,TRBV7-3,NA,CASSLKGHMNTEAFF,TGTGCCAGCAGCTTAAAGGGACATATGAACACTGAAGCTTTCTTT
TRBJ1-1,NA,16,TRBV5-1,NA,CASSLARGLGNTEAFF,TGCGCCAGCAGCTTGGCCCGGGGTCTTGGAAACACTGAAGCTTTCTTT
TRBJ1-4,NA,14,TRBV6-5,TRBD1,CASSSDRGLGKLFF,TGTGCCAGCAGTTCGGACAGGGGGCTTGGAAAACTGTTTTTT
TRBJ1-2,NA,15,TRBV7-2,TRBD1,CASSSSRTGFYGYTF,TGTGCCAGCAGCTCATCCAGGACAGGCTTCTATGGCTACACCTTC
TRBJ2-3,once,17,TRBV28,TRBD2,CASSFFRSGRAGDTQYF,TGTGCCAGCAGTTTTTTTAGGAGCGGGAGGGCAGGAGATACGCAGTATTTT
TRBJ1-4,NA,15,TRBV18,TRBD1,CASSHVGDRLEKLFF,TGTGCCAGCTCACATGTTGGGGACAGACTTGAAAAACTGTTTTTT
TRBJ2-5,NA,18,TRBV7-3,NA,CASSLRPLTAGRQETQYF,TGTGCCAGCAGCTTAAGACCCCTTACGGCGGGACGTCAAGAGACCCAGTACTTC
TRBJ1-2,once,15,TRBV14,NA,CASSQDLGGIYGYTF,TGTGCCAGCAGCCAAGATCTGGGGGGGATCTATGGCTACACCTTC
TRBJ2-1,NA,13,TRBV4-2,NA,CASSLATNNEQFF,TGTGCCAGCAGCCTAGCGACTAACAATGAGCAGTTCTTC
TRBJ2-2,NA,15,TRBV2,TRBD1,CASSALQGAGGELFF,TGTGCCAGCAGTGCCCTACAGGGGGCAGGCGGGGAGCTGTTTTTT
TRBJ2-6,NA,14,TRBV7-9,NA,CASSTASGANVLTF,TGTGCCAGCAGCACAGCCTCTGGGGCCAACGTCCTGACTTTC
TRBJ1-5,NA,14,TRBV6-4,NA,CASSFWGLHQPQHF,TGTGCCAGCAGTTTTTGGGGGCTCCATCAGCCCCAGCATTTT
TRBJ2-7,NA,15,TRBV19,TRBD2,CASSPRRTGGYEQYF,TGTGCCAGTAGTCCCCGACGGACCGGGGGGTACGAGCAGTACTTC
TRBJ1-3,NA,15,TRBV28,NA,CASSSRDAVGNTIYF,TGTGCCAGCAGTTCCAGGGATGCCGTGGGGAACACCATATATTTT
TRBJ2-1,NA,18,TRBV24-1,TRBD2,CATRATGASGTTYNEQFF,TGTGCCACCAGGGCGACAGGAGCTAGCGGGACCACCTACAATGAGCAGTTCTTC
TRBJ2-3,NA,12,TRBV28,TRBD2,CASSLIAGEDYF,TGTGCCAGCAGTTTAATAGCGGGAGAGGATTATTTT
TRBJ2-3,NA,12,TRBV3-1/TRBV3-2,NA,CASSLGTDTQYF,TGTGCCAGCAGCCTAGGCACAGATACGCAGTATTTT
TRBJ2-7,few,15,TRBV10-1,NA,CASSESSPGVDEQYF,TGCGCCAGCAGTGAGTCCTCCCCGGGTGTGGACGAGCAGTACTTC
TRBJ1-2,NA,14,TRBV7-8,TRBD1,CASSSYRDSYGYTF,TGTGCCAGCAGCTCCTACCGGGACAGCTATGGCTACACCTTC
TRBJ1-2,NA,15,TRBV7-8,TRBD1,CASSPRQGGNYGYTF,TGTGCCAGCAGCCCCAGACAGGGTGGTAACTATGGCTACACCTTC
TRBJ2-7,NA,15,TRBV19,TRBD1,CASSAGTGLWDEQYF,TGTGCCAGTAGTGCCGGGACAGGACTTTGGGACGAGCAGTACTTC
TRBJ2-5,once,16,TRBV19,NA,CASSINSHPREETQYF,TGTGCCAGTAGTATAAACAGTCACCCGCGAGAAGAGACCCAGTACTTC
TRBJ1-1,NA,11,TRBV27,NA,CASRGGSEAFF,TGTGCCAGCAGGGGGGGGAGTGAAGCTTTCTTT
TRBJ2-3,NA,15,TRBV6-2/TRBV6-3,TRBD2,CASSYPGTSGSSQYF,TGTGCCAGCAGTTACCCCGGGACTAGCGGGAGTTCGCAGTATTTT